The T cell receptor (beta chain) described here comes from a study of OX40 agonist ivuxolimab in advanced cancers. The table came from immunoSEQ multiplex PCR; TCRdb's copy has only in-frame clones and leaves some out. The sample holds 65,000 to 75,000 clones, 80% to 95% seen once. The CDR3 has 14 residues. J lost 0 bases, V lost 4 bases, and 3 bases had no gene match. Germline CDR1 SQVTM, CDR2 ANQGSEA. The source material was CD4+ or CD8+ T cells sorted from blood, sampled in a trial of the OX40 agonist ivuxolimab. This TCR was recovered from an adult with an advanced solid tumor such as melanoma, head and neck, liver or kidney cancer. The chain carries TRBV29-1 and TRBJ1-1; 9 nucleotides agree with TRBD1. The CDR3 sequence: CSVGTGDMNTEAFF. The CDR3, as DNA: TGCAGCGTTGGGACAGGGGATATGAACACTGAAGCTTTCTTT.